The 8 T cell receptor beta chains presented below share a single source sample, sequenced in a study of T cell responses to AZD1222 COVID-19 vaccine. The table came from immunoSEQ multiplex PCR; TCRdb's copy has only in-frame clones and leaves some out. The data contain about 100,000 clones, approximately 89% of them seen just once; the ten biggest clones take up around 8%. Material: peripheral blood, obtained 28 days after the second AZD1222 dose. All receptors derive from an adult who received the AZD1222 COVID-19 vaccine.

The chain couples TRBV18 to TRBJ2-5; D unclear. Germline V gives CDR1 KGHSH, CDR2 LQKENI. V lost 2 bases and J 5 bases, leaving 9 bases between the germline ends. The length of the CDR3 is 13 residues. The DNA of the CDR3 is TGTGCCAGCTCACCAGTCTCAGTCGAGACCCAGTACTTC. This codes for CASSPVSVETQYF.

The V call is TRBV2, the J call TRBJ2-3, with D uncertain. Germline CDR1 reads SNHLY; CDR2 reads FYNNEI. V lost 10 bases, J lost 1 base, and 18 bases lay in between. CDR3 length: 15 residues. The CDR3 DNA follows: TGTGCCACCATGCGTCACACAGAGGGCACAGATACGCAGTATTTT. This encodes CATMRHTEGTDTQYF.

The V and J genes are TRBV19 and TRBJ1-2; unclear D gene. V shed 6 bases and J shed 0 bases, with 11 bases lying between them. The germline V gene encodes CDR1 LNHDA and CDR2 SQIVND (reference sequence). This CDR3 has 14 amino acids. The CDR3 nucleotides read TGTGCCAGTAGCTGGGCAAGAGCTAACTATGGCTACACCTTC. It yields the protein CASSWARANYGYTF. Complete variable domain (other parts from reference TRBV19 and TRBJ1-2): DGGITQSPKYLFRKEGQNVTLSCEQNLNHDAMYWYRQDPGQGLRLIYYSQIVNDFQKGDIAEGYSVSREKKESFPLTVTSAQKNPTAFYLCASSWARANYGYTFGSGTRLTVV.

This sequence joins TRBV19 and TRBJ1-2, with 8 bases identical to TRBD1. From germline, CDR1 is LNHDA and CDR2 SQIVND (reference sequence). The CDR3 consists of 13 residues. Trimming cost V 10 bases and J 1 base; bases outside gene matches: 5. The CDR3 sequence: CATWTGLNYGYTF. In DNA, the CDR3 is TGTGCCACCTGGACAGGGCTTAACTATGGCTACACCTTC.

V usage is TRBV11-2 and J usage is TRBJ2-4, with 9 bases lining up with TRBD1. The J segment lost 8 bases and the V segment lost 5 bases, leaving 4 bases of the junction unmatched. The CDR3 runs to 13 residues. Germline V CDR1 and CDR2: SGHAT, FQNNGV. CDR3 nucleotides: TGTGCCAGCAGCCCCCGGGACAGGGACATTCAGTACTTC. Residues: CASSPRDRDIQYF.

This chain links TRBV29-1 with TRBJ1-2, with a possible D match to TRBD1 (5 bases). V shed 4 bases and J shed 4 bases, with 13 bases lying between them. The germline gives CDR1 SQVTM, CDR2 ANQGSEA. CDR3 length: 13 amino acids. The DNA of the CDR3 is TGCAGCGTTGCCGAGTCAGGGTCCTATGGCTACACCTTC. Protein product: CSVAESGSYGYTF.

The chain carries TRBV19 and TRBJ2-4; D might be TRBD1 or TRBD2, each matching 5 bases. The CDR3 is made up of 15 amino acids. The V gene's germline CDR1 is LNHDA and CDR2 SQIVND (reference sequence). Trimming removed 5 bases at V and 5 bases at J, with 16 bases between. The CDR3: CASSSPRDDENIQYF. CDR3 nucleotide sequence: TGTGCCAGTAGTTCCCCCCGGGACGACGAAAACATTCAGTACTTC.

This chain uses TRBV7-8 with TRBJ1-4; no reliable D call. The CDR3 is 13 residues long. Germline V gene lookup returns CDR1 SGHVS and CDR2 FQNEAQ. The V gene lost 5 bases and the J gene lost 3 bases, with 7 bases spanning the gap. The CDR3 region has the DNA TGTGCCAGCAGCCGTGAGGCTAATGAAAAACTGTTTTTT. Protein sequence: CASSREANEKLFF. Drawing the rest from reference TRBV7-8 and TRBJ1-4, the complete variable domain is GAGVSQSPRYKVAKRGQDVALRCDPISGHVSLFWYQQALGQGPEFLTYFQNEAQLDKSGLPSDRFFAERPEGSVSTLKIQRTQQEDSAVYLCASSREANEKLFFGSGTQLSVL.